This section outlines one TCR beta chain sequence together with its context. Its antigen remains unidentified. This sample stems from a study of T cells in Graves' hyperthyroidism and ophthalmopathy. Whole-study results and caveats: Most thyroid clonotypes with frequency above 0.001 were detected in blood.

Criteria for exclusion of patients were uncontrolled infection, other autoimmune disease, pregnancy or lactation. This CDR3 spans 16 amino acids. The germline CDR1 and CDR2 sequences are SGDLS and YYNGEE. The ends lost 3 bases at V and 1 base at J; junction bases unmatched: 5. RNA transcripts yielded amplified TCR beta CDR3 regions. HTBI primers were used for first-round RT-PCR of the TCR CDR3. Using its own MiXCR run on the multiplex PCR reads, TCRdb lists one record per CDR3 protein. The data show fewer than 600,000 distinct CDR3 sequences, under 15% seen once. The receptor was isolated from a woman between 18 and 29 years old with Graves' hyperthyroidism. This rearrangement joins TRBV9 to TRBJ2-2; TRBD1 matches at 8 bases. Sequenced sample: blood. CDR3: CASSAGGGVNTGELFF. DNA of the CDR3: TGTGCCAGCAGCGCAGGGGGCGGAGTGAACACCGGGGAGCTGTTTTTT.